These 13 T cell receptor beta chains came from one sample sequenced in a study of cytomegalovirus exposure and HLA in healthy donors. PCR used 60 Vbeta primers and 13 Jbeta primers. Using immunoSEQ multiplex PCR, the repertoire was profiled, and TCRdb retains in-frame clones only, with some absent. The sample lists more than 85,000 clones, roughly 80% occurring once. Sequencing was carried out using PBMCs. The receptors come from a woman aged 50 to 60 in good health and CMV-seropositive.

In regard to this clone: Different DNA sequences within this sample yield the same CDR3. CDR3 in amino acids: CASSYSGQANYGYTF. CDR3 nucleotide sequence: TGTGCCAGCAGTTACTCGGGACAGGCCAACTATGGCTACACCTTC. The V call is TRBV6-6, the J call TRBJ1-2, with TRBD1 matching over 8 bases. The trim removed 0 bases at V and 2 bases at J, leaving 2 bases unmatched. This CDR3 has 15 amino acids. Per the germline V gene, CDR1 is MNHNY and CDR2 is SVGAGI (reference sequence).

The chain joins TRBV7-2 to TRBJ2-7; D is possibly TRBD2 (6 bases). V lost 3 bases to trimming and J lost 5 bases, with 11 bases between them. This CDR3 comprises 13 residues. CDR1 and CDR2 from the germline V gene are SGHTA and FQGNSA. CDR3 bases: TGTGCCAGCAGCTTGGGCGGGACGAACGAGCAGTACTTC. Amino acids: CASSLGGTNEQYF.

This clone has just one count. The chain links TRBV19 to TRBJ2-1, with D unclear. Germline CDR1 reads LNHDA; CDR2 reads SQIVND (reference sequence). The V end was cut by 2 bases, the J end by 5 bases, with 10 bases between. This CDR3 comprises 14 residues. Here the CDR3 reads CASSILPGDNEQFF. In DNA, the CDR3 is TGTGCCAGTAGTATACTTCCCGGAGACAATGAGCAGTTCTTC.

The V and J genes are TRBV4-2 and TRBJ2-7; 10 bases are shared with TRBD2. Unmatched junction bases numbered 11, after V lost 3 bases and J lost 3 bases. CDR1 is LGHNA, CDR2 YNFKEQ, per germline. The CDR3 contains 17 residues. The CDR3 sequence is CASSQALAGATYYEQYF. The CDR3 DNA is TGTGCCAGCAGCCAGGCGCTAGCGGGGGCCACCTACTACGAGCAGTACTTC.

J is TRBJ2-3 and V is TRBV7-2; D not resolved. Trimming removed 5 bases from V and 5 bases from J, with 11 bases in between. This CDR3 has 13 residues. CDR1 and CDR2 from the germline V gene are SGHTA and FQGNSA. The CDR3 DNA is TGTGCCAGCAGCCCCGCGGATGGAGATACGCAGTATTTT. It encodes CASSPADGDTQYF.

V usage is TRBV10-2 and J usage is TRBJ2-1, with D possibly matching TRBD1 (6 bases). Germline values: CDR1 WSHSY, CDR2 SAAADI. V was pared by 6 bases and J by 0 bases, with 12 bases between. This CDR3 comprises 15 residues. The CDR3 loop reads CASRPGVSSYNEQFF. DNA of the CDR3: TGCGCCAGCAGACCAGGGGTGAGCTCCTACAATGAGCAGTTCTTC.

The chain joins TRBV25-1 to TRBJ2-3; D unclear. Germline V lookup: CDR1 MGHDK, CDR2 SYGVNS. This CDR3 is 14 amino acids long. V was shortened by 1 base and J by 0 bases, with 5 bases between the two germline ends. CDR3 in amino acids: CASSESGSTDTQYF. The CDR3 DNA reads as TGTGCCAGCAGTGAATCTGGCAGCACAGATACGCAGTATTTT.

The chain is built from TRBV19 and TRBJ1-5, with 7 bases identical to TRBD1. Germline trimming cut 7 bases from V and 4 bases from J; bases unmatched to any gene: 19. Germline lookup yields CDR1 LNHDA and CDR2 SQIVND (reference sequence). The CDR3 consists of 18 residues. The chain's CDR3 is CASTPPEGARGGNQPQHF. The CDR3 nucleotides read TGTGCCAGTACCCCCCCAGAGGGGGCGCGAGGGGGAAATCAGCCCCAGCATTTT.

DNA of the CDR3: TGTGCCAGCAGCTTAATGGACAGGGGATTCGATGAGCAGTTCTTC. Encoded protein: CASSLMDRGFDEQFF. The chain employs TRBV5-6 and TRBJ2-1; the match to TRBD1 covers 9 bases. Germline-derived CDR1 and CDR2 are SGHDT and YYEEEE. V lost 2 bases and J lost 8; bases outside the gene matches: 8. There are 15 residues in the CDR3.

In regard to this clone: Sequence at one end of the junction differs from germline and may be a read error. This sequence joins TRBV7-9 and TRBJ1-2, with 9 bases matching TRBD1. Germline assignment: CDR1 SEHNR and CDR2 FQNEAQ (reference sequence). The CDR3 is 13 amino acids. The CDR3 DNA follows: TGTTCCAGCAGCTTAGGGACAGGGAATGGCTACACCTTC. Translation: CSSSLGTGNGYTF.

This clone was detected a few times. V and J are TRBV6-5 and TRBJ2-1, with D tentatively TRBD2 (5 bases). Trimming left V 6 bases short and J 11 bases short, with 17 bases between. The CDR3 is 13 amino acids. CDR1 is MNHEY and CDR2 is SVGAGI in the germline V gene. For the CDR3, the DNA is TGTGCCAGCAGCCCCGGGGATTGGAGGCAGCAGTTCTTC. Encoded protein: CASSPGDWRQQFF.

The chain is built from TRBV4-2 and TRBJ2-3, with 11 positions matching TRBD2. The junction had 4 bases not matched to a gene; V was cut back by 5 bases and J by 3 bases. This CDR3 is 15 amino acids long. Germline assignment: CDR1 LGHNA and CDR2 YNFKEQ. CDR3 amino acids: CASSLLAGGTDTQYF. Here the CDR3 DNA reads TGTGCCAGCAGCTTGCTAGCGGGGGGAACAGATACGCAGTATTTT.

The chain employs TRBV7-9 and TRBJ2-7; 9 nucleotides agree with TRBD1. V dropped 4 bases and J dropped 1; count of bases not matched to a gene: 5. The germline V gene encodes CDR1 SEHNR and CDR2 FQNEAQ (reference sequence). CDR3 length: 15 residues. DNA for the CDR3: TGTGCCAGCAGCTCGCTCGGGACAGGGTCCTACGAGCAGTACTTC. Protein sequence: CASSSLGTGSYEQYF. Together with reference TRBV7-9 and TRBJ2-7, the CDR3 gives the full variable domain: DTGVSQNPRHKITKRGQNVTFRCDPISEHNRLYWYRQTLGQGPEFLTYFQNEAQLEKSRLLSDRFSAERPKGSFSTLEIQRTEQGDSAMYLCASSSLGTGSYEQYFGPGTRLTVT.